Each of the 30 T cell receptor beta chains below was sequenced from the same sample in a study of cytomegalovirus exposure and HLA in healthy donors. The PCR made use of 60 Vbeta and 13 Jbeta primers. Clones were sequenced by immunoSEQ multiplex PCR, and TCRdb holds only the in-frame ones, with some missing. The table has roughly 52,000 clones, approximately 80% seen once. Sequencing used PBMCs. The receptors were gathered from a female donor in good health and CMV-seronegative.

This chain's CDR3 is CASQNTFTSSNQPQHF. In DNA form, the CDR3 reads TGTGCCAGCCAGAATACCTTCACCTCGAGCAATCAGCCCCAGCATTTT. The chain has TRBV7-9 and TRBJ1-5; D not certain. The CDR3 consists of 16 residues. CDR1 and CDR2 from the germline V gene are SEHNR and FQNEAQ (reference sequence). V was clipped by 8 bases and J by 1 base, with 18 bases between them.

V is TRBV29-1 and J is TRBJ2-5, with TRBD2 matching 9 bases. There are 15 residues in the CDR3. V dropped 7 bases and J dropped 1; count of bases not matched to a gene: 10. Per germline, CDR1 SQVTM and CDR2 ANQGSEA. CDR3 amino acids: CSGTHSGGFQETQYF. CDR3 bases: TGCAGCGGGACCCATAGCGGGGGTTTCCAAGAGACCCAGTACTTC.

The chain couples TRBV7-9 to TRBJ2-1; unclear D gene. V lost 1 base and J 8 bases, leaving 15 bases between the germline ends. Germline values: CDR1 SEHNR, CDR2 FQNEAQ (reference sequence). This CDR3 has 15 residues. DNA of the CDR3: TGTGCCAGCAGCTTAGTTCCTAGACGGTACGATGAGCAGTTCTTC. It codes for CASSLVPRRYDEQFF.

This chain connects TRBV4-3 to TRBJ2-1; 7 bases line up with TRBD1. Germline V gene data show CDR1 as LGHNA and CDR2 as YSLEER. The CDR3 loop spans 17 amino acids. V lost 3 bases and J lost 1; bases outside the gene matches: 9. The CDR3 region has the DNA TGCGCCAGCAGCCAGGGCAGACAGGGACAATCCTACAATGAGCAGTTCTTC. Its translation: CASSQGRQGQSYNEQFF.

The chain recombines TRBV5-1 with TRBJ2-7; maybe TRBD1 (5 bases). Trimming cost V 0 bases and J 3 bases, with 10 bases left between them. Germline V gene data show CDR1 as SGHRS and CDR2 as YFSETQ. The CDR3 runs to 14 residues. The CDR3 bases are TGCGCCAGCAGCTTGGACCAAGGGGTCTACGAGCAGTACTTC. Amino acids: CASSLDQGVYEQYF.

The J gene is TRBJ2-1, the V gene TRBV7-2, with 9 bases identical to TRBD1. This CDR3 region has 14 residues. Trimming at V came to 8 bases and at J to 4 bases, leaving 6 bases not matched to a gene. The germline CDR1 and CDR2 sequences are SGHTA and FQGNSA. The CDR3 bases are TGTGCCAGCGGGGGGACAGGGCCTTACAATGAGCAGTTCTTC. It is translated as CASGGTGPYNEQFF.

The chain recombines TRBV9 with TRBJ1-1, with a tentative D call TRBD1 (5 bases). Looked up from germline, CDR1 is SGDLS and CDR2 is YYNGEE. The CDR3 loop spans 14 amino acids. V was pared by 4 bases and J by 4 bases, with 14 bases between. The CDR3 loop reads CASSPDPRGTEAFF. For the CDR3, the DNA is TGTGCCAGCAGCCCCGACCCAAGGGGCACTGAAGCTTTCTTT.

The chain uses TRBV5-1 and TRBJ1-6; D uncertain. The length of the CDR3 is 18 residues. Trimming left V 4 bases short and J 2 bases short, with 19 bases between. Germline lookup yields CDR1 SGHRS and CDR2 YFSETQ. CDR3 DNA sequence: TGCGCCAGCAGCGCGCAAAGTGAAGAGGAAACCTATAATTCACCCCTCCACTTT. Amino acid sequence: CASSAQSEEETYNSPLHF. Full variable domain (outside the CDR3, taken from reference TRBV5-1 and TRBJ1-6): KAGVTQTPRYLIKTRGQQVTLSCSPISGHRSVSWYQQTPGQGLQFLFEYFSETQRNKGNFPGRFSGRQFSNSRSEMNVSTLELGDSALYLCASSAQSEEETYNSPLHFGNGTRLTVT.

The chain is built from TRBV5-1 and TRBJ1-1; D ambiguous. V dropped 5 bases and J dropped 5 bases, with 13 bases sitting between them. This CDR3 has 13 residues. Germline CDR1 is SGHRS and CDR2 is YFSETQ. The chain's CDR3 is CASSGYSGTEAFF. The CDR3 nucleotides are TGCGCCAGCAGTGGATACTCGGGGACTGAAGCTTTCTTT.

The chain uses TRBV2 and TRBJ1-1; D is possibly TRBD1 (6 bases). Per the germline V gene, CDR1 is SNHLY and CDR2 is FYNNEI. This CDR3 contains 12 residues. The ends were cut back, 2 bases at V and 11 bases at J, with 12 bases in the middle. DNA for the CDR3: TGTGCCAGCAGTGAAACCAGGGGTTATGCTTTCTTT. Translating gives CASSETRGYAFF.

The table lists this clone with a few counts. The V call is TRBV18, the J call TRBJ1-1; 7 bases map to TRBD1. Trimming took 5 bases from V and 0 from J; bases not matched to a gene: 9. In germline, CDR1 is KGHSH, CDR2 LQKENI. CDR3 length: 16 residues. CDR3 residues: CASSERQGEMNTEAFF. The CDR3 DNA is TGTGCCAGCTCAGAAAGACAGGGTGAAATGAACACTGAAGCTTTCTTT.

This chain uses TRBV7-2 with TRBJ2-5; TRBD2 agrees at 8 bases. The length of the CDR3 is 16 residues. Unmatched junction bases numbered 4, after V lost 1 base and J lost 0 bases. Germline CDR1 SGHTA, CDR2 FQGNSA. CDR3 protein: CASSLGVAGYQETQYF. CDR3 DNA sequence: TGTGCCAGCAGCTTAGGGGTAGCGGGGTACCAAGAGACCCAGTACTTC.

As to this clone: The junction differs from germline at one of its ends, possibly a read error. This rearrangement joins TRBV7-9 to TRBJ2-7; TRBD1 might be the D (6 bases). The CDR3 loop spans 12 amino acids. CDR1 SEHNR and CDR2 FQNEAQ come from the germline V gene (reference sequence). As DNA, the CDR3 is TGTTCCAGCAGCTTCCAGGGGATTGAGCAGTACTTC. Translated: CSSSFQGIEQYF.

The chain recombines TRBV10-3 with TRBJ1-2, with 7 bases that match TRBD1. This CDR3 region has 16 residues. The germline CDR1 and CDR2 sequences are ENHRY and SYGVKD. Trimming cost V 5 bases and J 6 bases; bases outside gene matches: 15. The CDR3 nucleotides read TGTGCCATCAGTCCGATGGACAGGATTGGGATTGATGGCTACACCTTC. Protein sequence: CAISPMDRIGIDGYTF.

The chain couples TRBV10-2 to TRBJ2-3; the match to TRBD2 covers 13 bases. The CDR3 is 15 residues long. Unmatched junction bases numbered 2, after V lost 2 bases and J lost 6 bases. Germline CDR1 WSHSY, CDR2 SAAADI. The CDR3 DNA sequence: TGCGCCAGCAGTGAGACTAGCGGGGGGGCGGATACGCAGTATTTT. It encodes CASSETSGGADTQYF.

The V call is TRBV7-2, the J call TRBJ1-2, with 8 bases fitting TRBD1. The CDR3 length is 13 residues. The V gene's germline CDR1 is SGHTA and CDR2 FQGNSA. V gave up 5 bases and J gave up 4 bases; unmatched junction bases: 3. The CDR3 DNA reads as TGTGCCAGCAGCGGGGACAGGAGCTATGGCTACACCTTC. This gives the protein CASSGDRSYGYTF.

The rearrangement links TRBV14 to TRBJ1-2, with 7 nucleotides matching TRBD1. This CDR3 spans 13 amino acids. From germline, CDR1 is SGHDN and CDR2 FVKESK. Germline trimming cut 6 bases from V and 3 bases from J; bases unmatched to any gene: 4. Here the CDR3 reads CASSRQGDYGYTF. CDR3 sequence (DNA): TGTGCCAGCAGTCGACAGGGCGACTATGGCTACACCTTC.

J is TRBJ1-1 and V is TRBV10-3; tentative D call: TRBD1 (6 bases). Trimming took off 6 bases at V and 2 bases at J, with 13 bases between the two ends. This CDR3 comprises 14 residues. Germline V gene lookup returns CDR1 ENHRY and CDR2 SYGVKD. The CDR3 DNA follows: TGTGCCATCAGAGACAGGAACCGAAACACTGAAGCTTTCTTT. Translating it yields CAIRDRNRNTEAFF.

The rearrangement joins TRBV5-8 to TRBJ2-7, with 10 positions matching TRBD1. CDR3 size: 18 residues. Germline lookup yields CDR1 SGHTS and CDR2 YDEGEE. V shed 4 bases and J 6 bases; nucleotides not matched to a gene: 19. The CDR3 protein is CASSPLSAWTGGLGEQYF. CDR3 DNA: TGTGCCAGCAGCCCTTTAAGCGCTTGGACAGGGGGGCTTGGCGAGCAGTACTTC.

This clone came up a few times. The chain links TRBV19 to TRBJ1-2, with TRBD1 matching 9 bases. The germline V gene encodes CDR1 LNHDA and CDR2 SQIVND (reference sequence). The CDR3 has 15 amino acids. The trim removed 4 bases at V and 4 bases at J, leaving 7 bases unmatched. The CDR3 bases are TGTGCCAGTAGTAACCACCGGGACAGGGCCTATGGCTACACCTTC. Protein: CASSNHRDRAYGYTF. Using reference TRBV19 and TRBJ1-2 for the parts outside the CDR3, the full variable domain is DGGITQSPKYLFRKEGQNVTLSCEQNLNHDAMYWYRQDPGQGLRLIYYSQIVNDFQKGDIAEGYSVSREKKESFPLTVTSAQKNPTAFYLCASSNHRDRAYGYTFGSGTRLTVV.

In nucleotides, the CDR3 is TGTGCCAGCAACAGGGGGCAAAGAGGCACTGAAGCTTTCTTT. It specifies CASNRGQRGTEAFF. The chain has TRBV2 and TRBJ1-1; 9 nucleotides match TRBD1. CDR1 SNHLY and CDR2 FYNNEI come from the germline V gene. The CDR3 is made up of 14 amino acids. With V trimmed by 7 bases and J by 4 bases, 7 bases remained unmatched.

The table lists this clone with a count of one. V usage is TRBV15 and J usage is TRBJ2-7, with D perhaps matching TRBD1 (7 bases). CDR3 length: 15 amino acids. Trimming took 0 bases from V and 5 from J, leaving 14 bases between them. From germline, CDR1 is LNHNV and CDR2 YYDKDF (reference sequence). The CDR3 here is CATSRDLGQRDEQYF. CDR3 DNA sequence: TGTGCCACCAGCAGAGATCTGGGACAGCGGGACGAGCAGTACTTC. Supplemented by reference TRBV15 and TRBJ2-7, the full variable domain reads DAMVIQNPRYQVTQFGKPVTLSCSQTLNHNVMYWYQQKSSQAPKLLFHYYDKDFNNEADTPDNFQSRRPNTSFCFLDIRSPGLGDTAMYLCATSRDLGQRDEQYFGPGTRLTVT.

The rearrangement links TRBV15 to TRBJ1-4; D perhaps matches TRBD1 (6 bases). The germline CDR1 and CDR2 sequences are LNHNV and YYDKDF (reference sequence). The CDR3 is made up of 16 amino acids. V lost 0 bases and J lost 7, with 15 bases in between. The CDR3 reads CATSRDPGTPAEKLFF. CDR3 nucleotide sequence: TGTGCCACCAGCAGAGACCCCGGGACACCTGCTGAAAAACTGTTTTTT.

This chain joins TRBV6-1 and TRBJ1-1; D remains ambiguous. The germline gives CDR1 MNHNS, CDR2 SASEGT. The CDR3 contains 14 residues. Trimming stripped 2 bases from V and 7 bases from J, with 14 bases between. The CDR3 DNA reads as TGTGCCAGCAGTGAACAGATGGCCCCCCGTGAAGCTTTCTTT. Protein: CASSEQMAPREAFF.

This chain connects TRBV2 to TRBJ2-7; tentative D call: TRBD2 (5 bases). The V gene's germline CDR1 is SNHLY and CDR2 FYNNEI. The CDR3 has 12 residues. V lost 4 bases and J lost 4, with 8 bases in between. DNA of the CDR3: TGTGCCAGCAGTGGAGAGGGATACGAGCAGTACTTC. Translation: CASSGEGYEQYF.

CDR3 DNA: TGCGCCAGCAGCCAAGACTTTCGGGAGTCACCCCTCCACTTT. Its translation is CASSQDFRESPLHF. This chain uses TRBV4-3 with TRBJ1-6; no firm D call. Germline CDR1 reads LGHNA; CDR2 reads YSLEER. The CDR3 contains 14 residues. Trimming took off 0 bases at V and 10 bases at J, with 10 bases between the two ends.

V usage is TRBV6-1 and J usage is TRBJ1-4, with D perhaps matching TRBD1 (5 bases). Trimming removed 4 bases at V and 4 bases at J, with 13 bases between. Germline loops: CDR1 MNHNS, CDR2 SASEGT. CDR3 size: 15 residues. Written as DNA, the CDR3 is TGTGCCAGCAGTGCCTCGGGGGAGGGTAATGAAAAACTGTTTTTT. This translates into CASSASGEGNEKLFF.

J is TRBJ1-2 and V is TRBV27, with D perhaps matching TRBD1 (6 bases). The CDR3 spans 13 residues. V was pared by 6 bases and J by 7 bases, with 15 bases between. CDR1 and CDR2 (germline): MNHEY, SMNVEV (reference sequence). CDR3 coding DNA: TGTGCCAGCAGAATCACAGGGTCTGGTGGCTACACCTTC. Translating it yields CASRITGSGGYTF.

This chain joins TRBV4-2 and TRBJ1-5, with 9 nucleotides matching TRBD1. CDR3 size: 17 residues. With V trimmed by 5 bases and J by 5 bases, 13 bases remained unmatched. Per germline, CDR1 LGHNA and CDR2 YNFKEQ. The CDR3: CASSNPPLTGGDQPQHF. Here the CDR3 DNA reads TGTGCCAGCAGCAACCCTCCCCTTACAGGGGGCGATCAGCCCCAGCATTTT.

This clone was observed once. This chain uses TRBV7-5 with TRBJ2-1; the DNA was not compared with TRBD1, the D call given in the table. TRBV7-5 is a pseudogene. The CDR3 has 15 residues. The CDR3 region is CARRPPGTGVNEQFF. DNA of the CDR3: TGTGCCAGAAGGCCACCCGGGACAGGGGTCAATGAGCAGTTCTTC.